A few counts support the clone carrying this T cell receptor beta chain. Selection for sequencing was limited to patients who had shown CD8+CD57+ cell expansion by flow cytometry. Genomic DNA constituted the template upon which TCR beta VDJ and CDR3 profiling was performed. TCRdb processed the reads anew with MiXCR; each CDR3 protein has one entry. The sample includes about 40,000 distinct CDR3 sequences, approximately 63% of them seen just once. Trimming removed 5 bases at V and 8 bases at J, with 12 bases between. This CDR3 comprises 13 residues. The germline V gene has CDR1 KGHDR and CDR2 SFDVKD. This specimen belongs to a study of CD8+CD57+ T cells in acquired aplastic anemia.

The chain recombines TRBV24-1 with TRBJ2-1; TRBD2 is a possible D gene (6 bases). Sequencing input: sorted CD4+, CD8+, or CD8+CD57+ T cells (not recorded which) from PBMCs. This TCR was sampled from a human donor with aplastic anemia. The DNA for the CDR3 is TGTGCCACCAGTGCCCCGCCGGGGGATGAGCAGTTCTTC. This encodes CATSAPPGDEQFF.